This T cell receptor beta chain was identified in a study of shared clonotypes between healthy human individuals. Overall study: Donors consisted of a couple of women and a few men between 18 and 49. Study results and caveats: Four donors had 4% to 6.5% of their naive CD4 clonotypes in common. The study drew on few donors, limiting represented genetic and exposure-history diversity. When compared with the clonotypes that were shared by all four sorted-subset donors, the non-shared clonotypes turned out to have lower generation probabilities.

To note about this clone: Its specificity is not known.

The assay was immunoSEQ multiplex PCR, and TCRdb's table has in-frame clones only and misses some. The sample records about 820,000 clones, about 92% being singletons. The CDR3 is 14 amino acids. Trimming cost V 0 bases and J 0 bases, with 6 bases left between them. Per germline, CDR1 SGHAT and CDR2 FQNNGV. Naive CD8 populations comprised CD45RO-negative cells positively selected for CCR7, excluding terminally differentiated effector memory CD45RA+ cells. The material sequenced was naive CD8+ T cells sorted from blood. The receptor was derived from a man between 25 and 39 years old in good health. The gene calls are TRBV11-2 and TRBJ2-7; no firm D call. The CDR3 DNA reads TGTGCCAGCAGCTTAGAGGCTAGCTCCTACGAGCAGTACTTC. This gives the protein CASSLEASSYEQYF.